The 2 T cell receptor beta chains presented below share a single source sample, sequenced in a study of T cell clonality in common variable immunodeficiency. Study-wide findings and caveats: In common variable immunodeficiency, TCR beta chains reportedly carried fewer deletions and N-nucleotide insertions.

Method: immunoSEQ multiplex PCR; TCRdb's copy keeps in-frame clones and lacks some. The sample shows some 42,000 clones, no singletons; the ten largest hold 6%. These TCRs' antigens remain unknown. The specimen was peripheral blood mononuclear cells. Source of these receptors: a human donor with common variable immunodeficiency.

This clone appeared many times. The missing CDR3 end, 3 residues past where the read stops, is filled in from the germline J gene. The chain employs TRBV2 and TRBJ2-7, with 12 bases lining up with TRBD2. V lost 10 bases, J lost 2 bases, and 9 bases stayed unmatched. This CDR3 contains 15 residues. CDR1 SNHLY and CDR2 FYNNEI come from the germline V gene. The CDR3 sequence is CATKRLAGDPYEQYF. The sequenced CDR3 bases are TGTGCCACCAAGAGACTAGCGGGGGATCCCTACGAG. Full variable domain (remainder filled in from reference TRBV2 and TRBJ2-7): EPEVTQTPSHQVTQMGQEVILRCVPISNHLYFYWYRQILGQKVEFLVSFYNNEISEKSEIFDDQFSVERPDGSNFTLKIRSTKLEDSAMYFCATKRLAGDPYEQYFGPGTRLTVT.

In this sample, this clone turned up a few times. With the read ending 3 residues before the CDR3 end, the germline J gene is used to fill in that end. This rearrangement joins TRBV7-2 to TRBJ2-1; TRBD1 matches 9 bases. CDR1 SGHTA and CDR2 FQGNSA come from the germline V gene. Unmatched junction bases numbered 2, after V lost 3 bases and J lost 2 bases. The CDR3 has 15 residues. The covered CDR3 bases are TGTGCCAGCAGCTTGGGGGACAGGGCCTACAATGAG. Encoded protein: CASSLGDRAYNE. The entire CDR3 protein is CASSLGDRAYNEQFF.